The rows below give T cell receptor beta chains drawn from one sample of a study of cytomegalovirus exposure and HLA in healthy donors. Using immunoSEQ multiplex PCR, the repertoire was profiled, and TCRdb retains in-frame clones only, with some absent. The sample contains over 150,000 clones, roughly 77% of which appear only once. What was sequenced was PBMCs. The receptors here all came from a middle-aged woman in good health and CMV-seropositive. The CDR3 runs from the conserved cysteine through the conserved F or W. Each record gives: clone size, J gene, D gene, V gene, CDR3 DNA, CDR3 protein. D genes are given only for firm matches. The size entry is marked missing in some rows and otherwise reads once, few, many or a size class.

.	TRBJ2-7	TRBD1	TRBV6-1	TGTGCCAGCAGTGGGGACAGGGCGGGGTACGAGCAGTACTTC	CASSGDRAGYEQYF
.	TRBJ1-1	.	TRBV15	TGTGCCACCAGCAGAGATGTCAAGAACACTGAAGCTTTCTTT	CATSRDVKNTEAFF
.	TRBJ2-7	TRBD1	TRBV5-4	TGTGCCAGCAGCTCAGACAGGGGGGGGGAGCAGTACTTC	CASSSDRGGEQYF
few	TRBJ1-3	.	TRBV6-8	TGTGCCAGCAGTTACTGGGGCTGCTCTGGAAACACCATATATTTT	CASSYWGCSGNTIYF
.	TRBJ2-7	TRBD1	TRBV7-9	TGTGCCGTAGGGACAGGGGGCGACGAGCAGTACTTC	CAVGTGGDEQYF
.	TRBJ2-7	TRBD1	TRBV7-2	TGTGCCAGCAGCATTGGACAGGGGGTTGGCTACGAGCAGTACTTC	CASSIGQGVGYEQYF
.	TRBJ2-5	.	TRBV5-1	TGCGCCAGCAGCCCGGGCGGGCAAGAGACCCAGTACTTC	CASSPGGQETQYF
.	TRBJ1-1	TRBD1	TRBV6-1	TGTGCCAGCAGTGGTGGGAGATGGGGACAGGGGGCTCGGAACACTGAAGCTTTCTTT	CASSGGRWGQGARNTEAFF
.	TRBJ1-1	TRBD1	TRBV25-1	TGTGCCAGCAGATTATCCGGGACAGGCTTGAACACTGAAGCTTTCTTT	CASRLSGTGLNTEAFF
.	TRBJ2-2	TRBD1	TRBV19	TGTGCCAGTAGTTCCTTGGACAGGCCGAACACCGGGGAGCTGTTTTTT	CASSSLDRPNTGELFF
.	TRBJ2-5	.	TRBV5-1	TGCGCCAGCAGCTTGGAAGTGGGGGGTCAAGAGACCCAGTACTTC	CASSLEVGGQETQYF
.	TRBJ2-1	.	TRBV2	TGTGCCAGCAGCCAGGGGGGAAATGAGCAGTTCTTC	CASSQGGNEQFF
.	TRBJ1-3	TRBD1	TRBV7-9	TGTGCCAGCAGCCGGGACAGGGGTTCTGGAAACACCATATATTTT	CASSRDRGSGNTIYF
.	TRBJ2-7	.	TRBV6-1	TGTGCCAGCAGCCGACAGTACTCCTACGAGCAGTACTTC	CASSRQYSYEQYF
.	TRBJ1-5	.	TRBV7-8	TGTGCCAGCAGCCAGGGGCGGCAGCCCCAGCATTTT	CASSQGRQPQHF
.	TRBJ2-7	.	TRBV28	TGTGCCAGCAGTCCAAGGACAGAGCCTTACGAGCAGTACTTC	CASSPRTEPYEQYF
few	TRBJ2-1	TRBD2	TRBV4-3	TGCGCCAGCAGCGCAACTCCTAGCGGGAGGGCCATACAGTTCTTC	CASSATPSGRAIQFF
.	TRBJ1-1	TRBD1	TRBV5-3	TGTGCCAGAAGCTTGCCCCAGGGGGGTAACGTTGAAGCTTTCTTT	CARSLPQGGNVEAFF
few	TRBJ2-2	.	TRBV30	TGTGCCTGGAGTGTCCAGGGGACCGGGGAGCTGTTTTTT	CAWSVQGTGELFF
.	TRBJ1-2	TRBD1	TRBV19	TGTGCCAGTAGGCGGGACAGCTATGGCTACACCTTC	CASRRDSYGYTF
once	TRBJ2-2	TRBD1	TRBV2	TGTGCCAGCAGCCTACAGGGGGGAGGAACCGGGGAGCTGTTTTTT	CASSLQGGGTGELFF
.	TRBJ1-1	.	TRBV19	TGTGCCAGTAGTATGGGACACAGGCCAACTGAAGCTTTCTTT	CASSMGHRPTEAFF
once	TRBJ2-7	TRBD1	TRBV7-6	TGTGCCAGCAGCACCGGGACAGCGTCCGCCGCGCAGTACTTC	CASSTGTASAAQYF
.	TRBJ2-5	.	TRBV27	TGTGCCAGCAGTTTAACACAGGGACGAGAGACCCAGTACTTC	CASSLTQGRETQYF
few	TRBJ2-2	.	TRBV9	TGTGCCAGCAGCGCGGGAGTTGGCACCGGGGAGCTGTTTTTT	CASSAGVGTGELFF
.	TRBJ2-7	.	TRBV7-2	TGTGCCAGCAGCTTAGAGGTCGGGTCGGGCTCCTACGAGCAGTACTTC	CASSLEVGSGSYEQYF
.	TRBJ1-3	TRBD1	TRBV10-1	TGCGCCAGCAGCCTCGGACAGGGGGTAGACACCATATATTTT	CASSLGQGVDTIYF
.	TRBJ1-1	.	TRBV30	TGTGCCTGGAGTGTAAACCGACTGCAAGCTTTCTTT	CAWSVNRLQAFF
.	TRBJ2-5	.	TRBV11-2	TGTGCCAGCAGCTTTGGAGGCGGGGAGACCCAGTACTTC	CASSFGGGETQYF
.	TRBJ2-1	TRBD2	TRBV7-2	TGTGCCAGCACCCTCGGGACTAGCGGGAGCAATGAGCAGTTCTTC	CASTLGTSGSNEQFF
.	TRBJ1-3	TRBD1	TRBV11-2	TGTGCCAGCAGCTCCCAGGGGGCCGGAGGAAACACCATATATTTT	CASSSQGAGGNTIYF
few	TRBJ2-3	.	TRBV7-8	TGTGCCAGCAGCTTAGGGAGACTGACAGATACGCAGTATTTT	CASSLGRLTDTQYF
.	TRBJ1-2	.	TRBV25-1	TGTGCCAGCAGTGAACAGGGATACGACTATGGCTACACCTTC	CASSEQGYDYGYTF
.	TRBJ2-5	.	TRBV7-2	TGTGCCAGCAGCTTAGATGGCAGAGAGACCCAGTACTTC	CASSLDGRETQYF
.	TRBJ2-3	TRBD2	TRBV7-2	TGTGCCAGCAGCCTACTAGCGGGGTACACAGATACGCAGTATTTT	CASSLLAGYTDTQYF
once	TRBJ2-5	TRBD1	TRBV4-1	TGCGCCAGCAGCCAAGCCGACAGGGTTGGAGGAGAGACCCAGTACTTC	CASSQADRVGGETQYF
.	TRBJ1-2	TRBD1	TRBV6-6	TGTGCCAGCAGTTTGGGGACAGCTAACTATGGCTACACCTTC	CASSLGTANYGYTF
few	TRBJ2-7	TRBD1	TRBV6-1	TGTGCCAGCAGGCCTAACCGGGACAGCTCCTACGAGCAGTACTTC	CASRPNRDSSYEQYF
.	TRBJ2-1	.	TRBV30	TGTGCCTGGAGGTTAGCGGCCTCCTACAATGAGCAGTTCTTC	CAWRLAASYNEQFF
.	TRBJ2-3	TRBD2	TRBV9	TGTGCCAGCAGCGCCCAACTAGCGGGGGAGGATACGCAGTATTTT	CASSAQLAGEDTQYF
.	TRBJ2-2	.	TRBV4-3	TGCGCCAGCAGCCACCGAGGAGGGGGCTACACCGGGGAGCTGTTTTTT	CASSHRGGGYTGELFF
.	TRBJ1-5	.	TRBV12-1	TGTGCCAGCAGTTCCGGGACAGGGGGCTCTCGTCAGCCCCAGCATTTT	CASSSGTGGSRQPQHF
.	TRBJ1-2	.	TRBV7-2	TGTGCCAGCAGCTTGACCGGGTCGGCCCATGGCTACACCTTC	CASSLTGSAHGYTF
once	TRBJ1-5	TRBD1	TRBV30	TGTGCCTGGGAAAGGACAGGTAGCAATCAGCCCCAGCATTTT	CAWERTGSNQPQHF
.	TRBJ2-7	.	TRBV6-1	TGTGCCAGCAGTGAAATTGGCGGGGGCCCCTACGAGCAGTACTTC	CASSEIGGGPYEQYF